These 28 T cell receptor beta chains originate from one sample sequenced in a study of blood T cell repertoires in COVID-19. Clones were read by immunoSEQ multiplex PCR, and TCRdb kept only the in-frame ones, dropping some. This table holds more than 110,000 clones, about 90% found once. Input material: peripheral blood. Receptors originate from a woman older than 75 with acute or convalescent COVID-19.

CDR3 loop: CASSPADKRVNTEAFF. The CDR3 DNA is TGTGCCAGCAGCCCGGCGGATAAGAGGGTGAACACTGAAGCTTTCTTT. V usage is TRBV5-4 and J usage is TRBJ1-1; no reliable D call. Germline V gives CDR1 SGHNT, CDR2 YYREEE (reference sequence). The CDR3 covers 16 residues. Trimming stripped 4 bases from V and 0 bases from J, with 16 bases between.

V is TRBV3-1 (or the pseudogene TRBV3-2) and J is TRBJ1-2, with TRBD1 matching 8 bases. The CDR3 runs 17 residues. V dropped 3 bases and J dropped 4; count of bases not matched to a gene: 13. Germline CDR1 reads LGHDT; CDR2 reads YNNKEL (reference sequence). The CDR3 loop reads CASSHRPGTGTSYGYTF. DNA for the CDR3: TGTGCCAGCAGCCACCGACCGGGGACAGGAACCTCCTATGGCTACACCTTC.

The chain links TRBV7-2 to TRBJ1-1; TRBD1 agrees at 8 bases. CDR3 length: 14 amino acids. The J segment lost 1 base and the V segment lost 6 bases, leaving 4 bases of the junction unmatched. The V gene's germline CDR1 is SGHTA and CDR2 FQGNSA. The CDR3 DNA is TGTGCCAGCAGGAGGGGACAGGAGAACACTGAAGCTTTCTTT. This sequence encodes CASRRGQENTEAFF.

The chain has TRBV5-1 and TRBJ1-2; TRBD1 matches at 8 bases. This CDR3 has 14 amino acids. CDR1 is SGHRS, CDR2 YFSETQ, per germline. Trimming removed 5 bases from V and 3 bases from J; junction bases left unmatched: 6. The CDR3 sequence: CASSRTTGDYGYTF. The CDR3 DNA sequence: TGCGCCAGCAGTCGAACGACAGGGGACTATGGCTACACCTTC.

The chain joins TRBV30 to TRBJ1-2; 7 bases fit TRBD1. The CDR3 has 13 residues. The V segment lost 4 bases and the J segment 4 bases; nucleotides outside the gene matches: 6. The germline CDR1 and CDR2 sequences are GTSNPN and SVGIG (reference sequence). CDR3 protein: CAWTLQGFYGYTF. The CDR3 coding sequence is TGTGCCTGGACCCTACAGGGGTTCTATGGCTACACCTTC. The full variable domain, in which reference TRBV30 and TRBJ1-2 provide the parts outside the CDR3, is SQTIHQWPATLVQPVGSPLSLECTVEGTSNPNLYWYRQAAGRGLQLLFYSVGIGQISSEVPQNLSASRPQDRQFILSSKKLLLSDSGFYLCAWTLQGFYGYTFGSGTRLTVV.

J is TRBJ1-2 and V is TRBV3-1 (or the pseudogene TRBV3-2), with 7 bases matching TRBD1. The CDR3 sequence is 14 residues long. The V segment lost 1 base and the J segment 2 bases; nucleotides outside the gene matches: 1. Germline V lookup: CDR1 LGHDT, CDR2 YNNKEL (reference sequence). Written as DNA, the CDR3 is TGTGCCAGCAGCCAAGCAGGGGGAAACTATGGCTACACCTTC. This sequence encodes CASSQAGGNYGYTF.

The chain couples TRBV20-1 to TRBJ1-2; 7 bases line up with TRBD1. Losses at the gene ends were 3 bases for V and 7 bases for J; bases not matched to a gene: 11. The germline V gene encodes CDR1 DFQATT and CDR2 SNEGSKA (reference sequence). The CDR3 is made up of 14 amino acids. CDR3 DNA: TGCAGTGCTAGTGGAGGGGGACAGCCTTTTGGCTACACCTTC. Translation gives CSASGGGQPFGYTF.

V is TRBV7-9 and J is TRBJ2-7; TRBD1 agrees at 8 bases. The CDR3 runs to 15 residues. V lost 5 bases and J lost 4; bases outside the gene matches: 10. Germline V CDR1 and CDR2: SEHNR, FQNEAQ (reference sequence). The CDR3 loop reads CASSPQGGVAYEQYF. The DNA for the CDR3 is TGTGCCAGCAGCCCACAGGGGGGTGTAGCGTACGAGCAGTACTTC.

This clone has just a few counts. The chain recombines TRBV18 with TRBJ2-5, with D possibly TRBD2 on 5 matching bases. With 3 bases removed from V and 2 bases from J, the gap between germline ends came to 7 bases. The germline gives CDR1 KGHSH, CDR2 LQKENI. This CDR3 is built from 13 residues. CDR3 in amino acids: CASSPPGQETQYF. The CDR3, as DNA: TGTGCCAGCTCACCTCCGGGGCAAGAGACCCAGTACTTC. The full variable domain, its missing parts supplied by reference TRBV18 and TRBJ2-5, is NAGVMQNPRHLVRRRGQEARLRCSPMKGHSHVYWYRQLPEEGLKFMVYLQKENIIDESGMPKERFSAEFPKEGPSILRIQQVVRGDSAAYFCASSPPGQETQYFGPGTRLLVL.

This clone was found once. The chain uses TRBV18 and TRBJ1-2; TRBD1 agrees at 7 bases. Per the germline V gene, CDR1 is KGHSH and CDR2 is LQKENI. The CDR3 has 13 amino acids. With 3 bases clipped from V and 4 bases from J, the junction kept 2 bases outside the gene matches. The chain's CDR3 is CASSPEGAYGYTF. The CDR3 DNA reads as TGTGCCAGCTCACCCGAGGGGGCCTATGGCTACACCTTC.

The chain carries TRBV5-5 and TRBJ2-1; D is perhaps TRBD2 (6 bases). V lost 2 bases and J lost 2, with 11 bases in between. Germline CDR1 is SGHKS and CDR2 is YYEKEE (reference sequence). There are 15 residues in the CDR3. In nucleotides, the CDR3 is TGTGCCAGCAGCTTACTGGGGGAGGCCTACAATGAGCAGTTCTTC. Translation gives CASSLLGEAYNEQFF.

In this sample, this clone turned up once. This chain links TRBV9 with TRBJ1-5; D may be TRBD1 (5 bases). This CDR3 contains 14 residues. Germline CDR1 and CDR2: SGDLS and YYNGEE. Trimming took off 0 bases at V and 6 bases at J, with 10 bases between the two ends. The CDR3 coding sequence is TGTGCCAGCAGCGTAGACCCGGGGGGTCAGCCCCAGCATTTT. As protein: CASSVDPGGQPQHF.

For this clone: A junction end diverges from the germline sequence, so it may reflect a read error. This chain connects TRBV7-8 to TRBJ1-2; no definite D call. CDR3 length equals 15 residues. In germline, CDR1 is SGHVS, CDR2 FQNEAQ. The CDR3 nucleotides read TGTGCCAGCAGCTCCATCGGGCGGGGTAACGATGGCTACACCTTC. This encodes CASSSIGRGNDGYTF.

The rearrangement joins TRBV5-1 to TRBJ2-7; a weak D match, TRBD1 (5 bases). The V and J ends lost 4 bases and 4 bases respectively, with 9 bases between them. CDR1 is SGHRS and CDR2 is YFSETQ in the germline V gene. CDR3 length: 12 amino acids. The chain's CDR3 is CASSDQGYEQYF. The DNA for the CDR3 is TGCGCCAGCAGCGATCAGGGATACGAGCAGTACTTC.

This clone was recorded a few times. This chain links TRBV2 with TRBJ1-5, with TRBD1 matching 7 bases. V shed 4 bases and J 4 bases; nucleotides not matched to a gene: 19. CDR1 and CDR2 from the germline V gene are SNHLY and FYNNEI. CDR3 size: 19 residues. The CDR3 protein is CASSVKSGGRGRKNQPQHF. In nucleotides, the CDR3 is TGTGCCAGCAGTGTCAAGTCAGGGGGAAGGGGACGGAAAAATCAGCCCCAGCATTTT.

V usage is TRBV18 and J usage is TRBJ1-2, with TRBD1 identical over 7 bases. The junction had 4 bases not matched to a gene; V was cut back by 6 bases and J by 3 bases. Looked up from germline, CDR1 is KGHSH and CDR2 is LQKENI. This CDR3 region has 13 residues. CDR3 in amino acids: CASSGQVHYGYTF. The CDR3 DNA reads as TGTGCCAGCTCCGGACAGGTCCACTATGGCTACACCTTC.

In DNA form, the CDR3 reads TGCGCCAGCAGCCATCCCTGGCAGGGTACCTCTGGAAACACCATATATTTT. Translating gives CASSHPWQGTSGNTIYF. This chain links TRBV4-1 with TRBJ1-3, with a weak D call TRBD1 (5 bases). The CDR3 covers 17 residues. Trimming took off 3 bases at V and 0 bases at J, with 15 bases between the two ends. The V gene's germline CDR1 is MGHRA and CDR2 YSYEKL.

This chain joins TRBV6-6 and TRBJ2-7; 10 nucleotides match TRBD2. Unmatched junction bases numbered 4, after V lost 0 bases and J lost 2 bases. Germline CDR1 MNHNY, CDR2 SVGAGI (reference sequence). The CDR3 spans 16 residues. CDR3: CASSYSSSGGPYEQYF. CDR3 sequence (DNA): TGTGCCAGCAGTTACTCGAGTAGCGGGGGGCCCTACGAGCAGTACTTC.

The genes are TRBV7-6 and TRBJ1-1; D is uncertain. The CDR3 spans 15 residues. The germline V and J ends were trimmed by 5 bases and 4 bases, with 17 bases remaining between them. The germline V gene encodes CDR1 SGHVS and CDR2 FNYEAQ. The CDR3: CASSAQPGLSTEAFF. DNA of the CDR3: TGTGCCAGCAGCGCTCAGCCGGGTTTGAGCACTGAAGCTTTCTTT.

In DNA, the CDR3 is TGTGCCAGCAGCCTCCTGACAGGGGTTAACTATGGCTACACCTTC. It translates to CASSLLTGVNYGYTF. The chain combines TRBV7-2 with TRBJ1-2, with 8 bases matching TRBD1. This CDR3 region has 15 residues. V lost 5 bases to trimming and J lost 1 base; unmatched junction nucleotides: 6. Looked up from germline, CDR1 is SGHTA and CDR2 is FQGNSA.

This chain connects TRBV24-1 to TRBJ2-1; D call uncertain. V dropped 4 bases and J dropped 6 bases, with 12 bases sitting between them. Germline assignment: CDR1 KGHDR and CDR2 SFDVKD. The CDR3 spans 14 residues. The CDR3 DNA reads TGTGCCACCAGTGAGGAGAGTCCCACCAATGAGCAGTTCTTC. This encodes CATSEESPTNEQFF.

The rearrangement links TRBV5-6 to TRBJ1-6, with 12 positions matching TRBD1. CDR3 length: 16 residues. Germline V gene lookup returns CDR1 SGHDT and CDR2 YYEEEE. V trimming: 4 bases; J trimming: 5 bases; junction bases outside the gene matches: 4. The DNA for the CDR3 is TGTGCCAGCAGCCGGGACAGGGGGCGAGATAATTCACCCCTCCACTTT. Translating it yields CASSRDRGRDNSPLHF.

This clone occurred many times. The gene calls are TRBV19 and TRBJ1-5; D gene ambiguous. Germline lookup yields CDR1 LNHDA and CDR2 SQIVND (reference sequence). With 8 bases removed from V and 2 bases from J, the gap between germline ends came to 13 bases. The CDR3 loop spans 14 amino acids. In DNA, the CDR3 is TGTGCCAGTGCACGGGAAGGCGGCAATCAGCCCCAGCATTTT. Encoded protein: CASAREGGNQPQHF.

The rearrangement uses TRBV3-1 (or the pseudogene TRBV3-2) and TRBJ2-3; 11 bases align to TRBD2. The germline V gene encodes CDR1 LGHDT and CDR2 YNNKEL (reference sequence). V was pared by 1 base and J by 5 bases, with 8 bases of the junction left unmatched. The CDR3 covers 17 residues. The DNA for the CDR3 is TGTGCCAGCAGCCAAGTATATCTAGCGGGGGGCCGAGATACGCAGTATTTT. Its protein product is CASSQVYLAGGRDTQYF.

The V gene is TRBV7-3, the J gene TRBJ2-1; possibly TRBD1 for D (6 bases). In germline, CDR1 is SGHTA, CDR2 FQGTGA. V was pared by 5 bases and J by 2 bases, with 13 bases between. The CDR3 totals 15 residues. The chain's CDR3 is CASSRNRDPYNEQFF. Here the CDR3 DNA reads TGTGCCAGCAGCCGTAACAGGGATCCCTACAATGAGCAGTTCTTC.

J is TRBJ1-2 and V is TRBV7-9, with D possibly being TRBD1 (5 bases). This CDR3 has 16 amino acids. With 6 bases removed from V and 6 bases from J, the gap between germline ends came to 23 bases. Germline-derived CDR1 and CDR2 are SEHNR and FQNEAQ (reference sequence). Here the CDR3 reads CASSYTGDRAYDGYTF. DNA of the CDR3: TGTGCCAGCAGTTACACGGGGGATAGGGCGTACGATGGCTACACCTTC. Together with reference TRBV7-9 and TRBJ1-2, the CDR3 gives the full variable domain: DTGVSQNPRHKITKRGQNVTFRCDPISEHNRLYWYRQTLGQGPEFLTYFQNEAQLEKSRLLSDRFSAERPKGSFSTLEIQRTEQGDSAMYLCASSYTGDRAYDGYTFGSGTRLTVV.

The J gene is TRBJ1-1, the V gene TRBV5-6; the D gene is possibly TRBD1 (5 bases). The CDR3 spans 14 residues. From germline, CDR1 is SGHDT and CDR2 YYEEEE. Trimming pared 7 bases from V and 4 bases from J, leaving 17 bases between. The CDR3 coding sequence is TGTGCCAGCGATACCCAGCCAGGGCGCACTGAAGCTTTCTTT. Protein sequence: CASDTQPGRTEAFF.

The CDR3 here is CASSSSGGYYNEQFF. As DNA, the CDR3 is TGTGCCAGCAGCTCCAGCGGGGGGTACTACAATGAGCAGTTCTTC. The chain links TRBV4-2 to TRBJ2-1, with TRBD2 matching 9 bases. J lost 3 bases, V lost 5 bases, and 5 bases had no gene match. Germline CDR1 reads LGHNA; CDR2 reads YNFKEQ. This CDR3 is built from 15 residues.